The 32 T cell receptor beta chains given below trace back to one sample, sequenced in a study of human T cells and chemical hapten exposure. The time point was: pre-sensitization, week 0. Indicated treatment: therapeutic diphenylcyclopropenone sensitization with weekly scalp DPC. TCRdb analysed the RACE reads with MiXCR anew, one entry per CDR3 protein. The sample has 80,000 to 100,000 distinct CDR3 sequences, around 10% seen once; the top ten hold approximately 3.8%. The input for sequencing was whole blood, taken in connection with sensitization to the hapten diphenylcyclopropenone (DPC). The receptors here all came from a woman in her 40s with alopecia areata. Some clones in this sample may be carry-over from other donors' samples.

This clonotype has just a few counts. CDR3 residues: CASSYPTFSTLGTEAYEQYF. The CDR3 nucleotides are TGTGCCAGCAGTTACCCGACCTTTTCGACTCTGGGGACAGAAGCCTACGAGCAGTACTTC. V is TRBV6-2 or TRBV6-3 and J is TRBJ2-7; TRBD1 matches 7 bases. After removal of 2 bases from V and 2 bases from J, the junction contained 21 bases not matched to a gene. Germline loops: CDR1 MNHEY, CDR2 SVGEGT. The length of the CDR3 is 20 residues.

The chain joins TRBV28 to TRBJ1-5, with a weak D call TRBD1 (5 bases). CDR1 is MDHEN and CDR2 is SYDVKM in the germline V gene. The length of the CDR3 is 17 residues. The V end lost 1 base, the J end lost 1 base, and 14 bases lay between the germline ends. Here the CDR3 reads CASSLSGGSRSNQPQHF. The CDR3 DNA is TGTGCCAGCAGTTTATCGGGGGGGTCGAGGAGCAATCAGCCCCAGCATTTT.

This clonotype occurred many times. This chain connects TRBV29-1 to TRBJ2-7, with TRBD1 identical over 9 bases. The CDR3 has 15 residues. V trimming: 3 bases; J trimming: 3 bases; junction bases outside the gene matches: 9. Looked up from germline, CDR1 is SQVTM and CDR2 is ANQGSEA. For the CDR3, the DNA is TGCAGCGTTGATTCCCCCGGGACAGGGATCTACGAGCAGTACTTC. The encoded protein is CSVDSPGTGIYEQYF.

This clonotype was recorded a few times. This chain connects TRBV4-1 to TRBJ2-2; 13 positions agree with TRBD2. CDR3 length: 20 amino acids. V was clipped by 0 bases and J by 5 bases; unmatched bases: 12. From germline, CDR1 is MGHRA and CDR2 YSYEKL. CDR3 DNA: TGCGCCAGCAGCCAAGAAAATTTTCTTACTAGCGGGAGGGGGACCGGGGAGCTGTTTTTT. This encodes CASSQENFLTSGRGTGELFF.

This clonotype was counted at least ten times. The chain employs TRBV28 and TRBJ1-1; the D gene is possibly TRBD1 (6 bases). Trimming left V 5 bases short and J 1 base short, with 17 bases between. The CDR3 runs to 16 residues. CDR1 and CDR2 (germline): MDHEN, SYDVKM. The chain's CDR3 is CASSHSVAGENTEAFF. In nucleotides, the CDR3 is TGTGCCAGCAGTCATAGCGTGGCAGGGGAGAACACTGAAGCTTTCTTT.

The chain combines TRBV12-3 or TRBV12-4 with TRBJ2-2; D perhaps matches TRBD2 (6 bases). The ends were cut back, 6 bases at V and 4 bases at J, with 15 bases in the middle. The CDR3 sequence is 15 residues long. The CDR3 DNA reads as TGTGCCAGCAGGGATAAGGTAGCGGCCACCGGGGAGCTGTTTTTT. Translation gives CASRDKVAATGELFF.

The chain has TRBV11-1 and TRBJ2-2; TRBD2 matches 9 bases. This CDR3 is built from 16 residues. Trimming removed 5 bases from V and 0 bases from J; junction bases left unmatched: 4. Germline loops: CDR1 SGHAT, CDR2 FQDESV (reference sequence). CDR3 protein: CASSKAGGPNTGELFF. CDR3 DNA: TGTGCCAGCAGCAAAGCGGGGGGACCGAACACCGGGGAGCTGTTTTTT.

Only a few counts were recorded for this clonotype. The rearrangement links TRBV4-1 to TRBJ2-3; TRBD1 matches 10 bases. The germline V gene encodes CDR1 MGHRA and CDR2 YSYEKL. The V segment lost 5 bases and the J segment 1 base; nucleotides outside the gene matches: 6. The CDR3 extends over 16 amino acids. The CDR3 coding sequence is TGCGCCAGCAGCTTAAGGACAGGGGGAGGCACAGATACGCAGTATTTT. Amino acids: CASSLRTGGGTDTQYF.

Ten or more counts support this clonotype. V is TRBV29-1 and J is TRBJ2-3, with 8 bases identical to TRBD2. CDR1 and CDR2 (germline): SQVTM, ANQGSEA. V lost 7 bases to trimming and J lost 2 bases; unmatched junction nucleotides: 5. The CDR3 sequence is 13 residues long. CDR3 protein: CSARGDLTDTQYF. In DNA form, the CDR3 reads TGCAGCGCGCGGGGGGACCTCACAGATACGCAGTATTTT.

This clonotype has at least ten counts. The V and J genes are TRBV6-6 and TRBJ2-4, with TRBD2 matching over 14 bases. The CDR3 is made up of 17 amino acids. V lost 6 bases and J lost 7; bases outside the gene matches: 11. Germline CDR1 reads MNHNY; CDR2 reads SVGAGI (reference sequence). CDR3 region: CASSPRLAGGLGNIQYF. As DNA, the CDR3 is TGTGCCAGCAGCCCAAGACTAGCGGGGGGGCTGGGGAACATTCAGTACTTC.

The table lists this clonotype with many counts. The chain combines TRBV18 with TRBJ2-1; D unresolved. CDR3 length: 13 amino acids. V lost 3 bases to trimming and J lost 5 bases, with 8 bases between them. Germline V gene data show CDR1 as KGHSH and CDR2 as LQKENI. The DNA of the CDR3 is TGTGCCAGCTCACCTAGCACCCACAATGAGCAGTTCTTC. Translating it yields CASSPSTHNEQFF.

This clonotype was observed at least ten times. The V gene is TRBV12-3 or TRBV12-4, the J gene TRBJ1-2; D unresolved. Trimming shortened V by 4 bases and J by 8 bases, and 14 bases separated the two germline ends. This CDR3 spans 13 amino acids. CDR3 residues: CASSSGGGWGYTF. CDR3 nucleotides: TGTGCCAGCAGTTCCGGCGGTGGTTGGGGCTACACCTTC.

This clonotype occurred a few times. The chain links TRBV3-1 to TRBJ2-3, with 7 bases identical to TRBD2. V trimming: 4 bases; J trimming: 6 bases; junction bases outside the gene matches: 13. The germline CDR1 and CDR2 sequences are LGHDT and YNNKEL (reference sequence). The CDR3 sequence is 16 residues long. The CDR3 reads CASSLTSLAPDDTQYF. The CDR3 nucleotides are TGTGCCAGCAGCCTGACTAGCCTGGCTCCCGACGATACGCAGTATTTT.

This clonotype was detected many times. The rearrangement uses TRBV5-5 and TRBJ1-1; D unclear. The CDR3 spans 14 residues. Between the trimmed V and J ends, which lost 7 bases and 0 bases, there was a span of 13 bases. The germline V gene encodes CDR1 SGHKS and CDR2 YYEKEE (reference sequence). CDR3 DNA: TGTGCCAGCCGGAGGGCTAAAATGAACACTGAAGCTTTCTTT. Translating it yields CASRRAKMNTEAFF.

Notes on this clonotype: A read error may account for a junction end that differs from germline. The chain links TRBV12-3 or TRBV12-4 to TRBJ2-2, with D possibly matching TRBD2 (6 bases). The CDR3 has 17 residues. CDR3 sequence (DNA): TGTGTCAGCACCCCCTTGGATTGGGGACTTAACACCGGGGAGCTGTTTTTT. It yields the protein CVSTPLDWGLNTGELFF.

At least ten counts were recorded for this clonotype. The chain carries TRBV19 and TRBJ1-5, with D possibly TRBD1 on 6 matching bases. The CDR3 runs to 12 residues. Germline V gives CDR1 LNHDA, CDR2 SQIVND (reference sequence). V was clipped by 8 bases and J by 4 bases, with 9 bases between them. The CDR3 DNA is TGTGCCAGTCAGACAGGAAATCAGCCCCAGCATTTT. Translated: CASQTGNQPQHF.

The sample holds many counts of this clonotype. The rearrangement links TRBV6-2 or TRBV6-3 to TRBJ1-1; no clear D. The CDR3 sequence is 11 residues long. The ends were cut back, 5 bases at V and 11 bases at J, with 12 bases in the middle. Germline values: CDR1 MNHEY, CDR2 SVGEGT. CDR3 in DNA: TGTGCCAGCAGTCACGGCCCCTTGGCTTTCTTT. Residues: CASSHGPLAFF.

The chain employs TRBV24-1 and TRBJ2-7; a possible D gene is TRBD1 (6 bases). CDR3 size: 13 residues. CDR1 and CDR2 from the germline V gene are KGHDR and SFDVKD. The germline V and J ends were trimmed by 7 bases and 7 bases, with 16 bases remaining between them. The CDR3 nucleotides read TGTGCCACCAGCTTTACAGGGATCGATGAGCAGTACTTC. Protein sequence: CATSFTGIDEQYF.

The rearrangement joins TRBV4-1 to TRBJ1-2; D is unresolved. V was cut by 8 bases and J by 4 bases, with 11 bases left in between. Germline CDR1 MGHRA, CDR2 YSYEKL. The CDR3 covers 12 residues. The CDR3: CASATGSYGYTF. The DNA of the CDR3 is TGCGCCAGCGCTACCGGGAGCTATGGCTACACCTTC.

Only a few counts were recorded for this clonotype. The chain is built from TRBV27 and TRBJ2-4; possibly TRBD2 for D (6 bases). This CDR3 region has 13 residues. V lost 4 bases and J 6 bases, leaving 10 bases between the germline ends. Per the germline V gene, CDR1 is MNHEY and CDR2 is SMNVEV (reference sequence). The CDR3 DNA is TGTGCCAGCAGTTGGAGGGCTGGAAACATTCAGTACTTC. This sequence encodes CASSWRAGNIQYF.

This clonotype was recorded at least ten times. The chain has TRBV6-1 and TRBJ1-5; a possible D gene is TRBD1 (5 bases). The germline V and J ends were trimmed by 5 bases and 4 bases, with 18 bases remaining between them. This CDR3 has 16 amino acids. Germline CDR1 reads MNHNS; CDR2 reads SASEGT. CDR3 DNA: TGTGCCAGCAGTCAACCTACAGGAGTGGGGAATCAGCCCCAGCATTTT. This gives the protein CASSQPTGVGNQPQHF.

J is TRBJ2-1 and V is TRBV7-2; D gene uncertain. V lost 1 base, J lost 4 bases, and 11 bases lay in between. This CDR3 comprises 15 residues. Germline-derived CDR1 and CDR2 are SGHTA and FQGNSA. CDR3 protein: CASSLDTAPYNEQFF. The CDR3 DNA sequence: TGTGCCAGCAGCTTAGATACAGCCCCATACAATGAGCAGTTCTTC.

This clonotype has a handful of counts. The chain carries TRBV29-1 and TRBJ2-1; 8 nucleotides agree with TRBD2. Germline CDR1 and CDR2: SQVTM and ANQGSEA. V lost 2 bases, J lost 5 bases, and 8 bases stayed unmatched. The CDR3 runs 15 residues. The CDR3, as DNA: TGCAGCGTTGAAAAACGGGGGGGCCGCGACAATGAGCAGTTCTTC. This translates into CSVEKRGGRDNEQFF.

The genes are TRBV9 and TRBJ2-1; D might be TRBD2 (7 bases). In germline, CDR1 is SGDLS, CDR2 YYNGEE. V was trimmed by 4 bases and J by 2 bases, leaving 19 bases between them. The CDR3 has 17 residues. The DNA of the CDR3 is TGTGCCAGCAGCTCCCACGGGGCGGGGGCAACCTACAATGAGCAGTTCTTC. It specifies CASSSHGAGATYNEQFF.

This clonotype was counted ten times or more. The chain joins TRBV13 to TRBJ2-2; TRBD2 matches at 13 bases. The CDR3 contains 17 residues. The germline CDR1 and CDR2 sequences are PRHDT and FYEKMQ (reference sequence). V gave up 5 bases and J gave up 0 bases; unmatched junction bases: 3. DNA of the CDR3: TGTGCCAGCAGCCTGGGACTAGCGGGGTCGAACACCGGGGAGCTGTTTTTT. It is translated as CASSLGLAGSNTGELFF.

This sequence joins TRBV29-1 and TRBJ1-1; D might be TRBD1 (6 bases). This CDR3 is built from 13 residues. From germline, CDR1 is SQVTM and CDR2 ANQGSEA. Trimming took off 6 bases at V and 5 bases at J, with 16 bases between the two ends. CDR3 sequence reads: CSVGQGIWTEAFF. The DNA of the CDR3 is TGCAGCGTCGGCCAGGGGATTTGGACTGAAGCTTTCTTT.

The chain couples TRBV9 to TRBJ2-3; 7 nucleotides line up with TRBD2. Germline CDR1 SGDLS, CDR2 YYNGEE. The CDR3 has 15 amino acids. J gave up 1 base and V 0 bases, and 2 bases lay outside the gene matches. This chain's CDR3 is CASSVGTSGTDTQYF. The CDR3 coding sequence is TGTGCCAGCAGCGTAGGCACTAGCGGCACAGATACGCAGTATTTT.

The table lists this clonotype with a few counts. This chain connects TRBV4-3 to TRBJ2-7; possible D gene TRBD1, 5 bases. The CDR3 length is 15 residues. Germline V gene sequence: CDR1 LGHNA, CDR2 YSLEER. V was trimmed by 0 bases and J by 3 bases, leaving 12 bases between them. The CDR3 coding sequence is TGCGCCAGCAGCCAAGAACTCGGACACATCTACGAGCAGTACTTC. The encoded protein is CASSQELGHIYEQYF.

Ten or more counts support this clonotype. V usage is TRBV7-9 and J usage is TRBJ2-6, with D hard to call. The CDR3 totals 13 residues. Trimming cost V 4 bases and J 2 bases, with 3 bases left between them. In germline, CDR1 is SEHNR, CDR2 FQNEAQ (reference sequence). The DNA of the CDR3 is TGTGCCAGCAGCTACGCTGGGGCCAACGTCCTGACTTTC. This gives the protein CASSYAGANVLTF.

Ten or more counts support this clonotype. This chain joins TRBV14 and TRBJ1-6; 7 bases are a match to TRBD1. The length of the CDR3 is 18 residues. The trim removed 0 bases at V and 2 bases at J, leaving 7 bases unmatched. The germline V gene encodes CDR1 SGHDN and CDR2 FVKESK. The CDR3 reads CASSQDRDSLTYNSPLHF. The CDR3 coding sequence is TGTGCCAGCAGCCAAGATCGGGACAGCCTAACCTATAATTCACCCCTCCACTTT.

The chain links TRBV7-9 to TRBJ1-6; D is unclear. CDR1 SEHNR and CDR2 FQNEAQ come from the germline V gene (reference sequence). The CDR3 totals 12 residues. V was trimmed by 3 bases and J by 6 bases, leaving 3 bases between them. Here the CDR3 DNA reads TGTGCCAGCAGCTTCTCTAATTCACCCCTCCACTTT. Translated: CASSFSNSPLHF.

This clonotype was seen many times. The V and J genes are TRBV25-1 and TRBJ2-3; 8 bases map to TRBD2. CDR1 MGHDK and CDR2 SYGVNS come from the germline V gene. Trimming cost V 5 bases and J 10 bases; bases outside gene matches: 5. There are 12 residues in the CDR3. Here the CDR3 DNA reads TGTGCCAGCAGTCACGGACTAGCACCGCAGTATTTT. It codes for CASSHGLAPQYF. Full variable domain (rest looked up from reference TRBV25-1 and TRBJ2-3): EADIYQTPRYLVIGTGKKITLECSQTMGHDKMYWYQQDPGMELHLIHYSYGVNSTEKGDLSSESTVSRIRTEHFPLTLESARPSHTSQYLCASSHGLAPQYFGPGTRLTVL.